Below, 29 T cell receptor beta chains from the same sample are listed, as sequenced in a study of Graves' ophthalmopathy and Graves' hyperthyroidism. The authors amplified TCR beta CDR3 regions, and they did so from RNA transcripts for repertoire sequencing. HTBI-primed RT-PCR formed the first round, and a multiplex PCR formed the second. TCRdb independently ran MiXCR on the multiplex PCR reads; one entry per CDR3 protein. The repertoire holds some 370,000 distinct CDR3 sequences, with about 15% as singletons. Sequences were obtained from peripheral blood. Receptors were obtained from an adult woman with stable Graves' hyperthyroidism.

The chain carries TRBV7-9 and TRBJ2-7, with 8 nucleotides matching TRBD1. This CDR3 is 14 amino acids long. V lost 5 bases and J lost 5; bases outside the gene matches: 8. Germline-derived CDR1 and CDR2 are SEHNR and FQNEAQ (reference sequence). The CDR3 DNA follows: TGTGCCAGCAGCCAGGACAGGGTGGACCACGAGCAGTACTTC. It translates to CASSQDRVDHEQYF. Using reference TRBV7-9 and TRBJ2-7 for the parts outside the CDR3, the full variable domain is DTGVSQNPRHKITKRGQNVTFRCDPISEHNRLYWYRQTLGQGPEFLTYFQNEAQLEKSRLLSDRFSAERPKGSFSTLEIQRTEQGDSAMYLCASSQDRVDHEQYFGPGTRLTVT.

This clonotype has ten or more counts. J is TRBJ1-6 and V is TRBV6-5; the D gene is possibly TRBD1 (6 bases). The germline V gene has CDR1 MNHEY and CDR2 SVGAGI. Trimming pared 5 bases from V and 5 bases from J, leaving 10 bases between. This CDR3 contains 14 residues. CDR3 nucleotide sequence: TGTGCCAGCAGTCGACAGGTTGATAATTCACCCCTCCACTTT. As protein: CASSRQVDNSPLHF.

The chain is built from TRBV2 and TRBJ2-2; no clear D gene. Germline V lookup: CDR1 SNHLY, CDR2 FYNNEI. Trimming took off 8 bases at V and 2 bases at J, with 9 bases between the two ends. The CDR3 spans 13 residues. CDR3 residues: CASAGDNTGELFF. The DNA for the CDR3 is TGTGCCAGCGCAGGCGACAACACCGGGGAGCTGTTTTTT.

The chain links TRBV27 to TRBJ2-2; D might be TRBD1 (8 bases). In germline, CDR1 is MNHEY, CDR2 SMNVEV (reference sequence). The CDR3 is made up of 19 amino acids. The V gene lost 1 base and the J gene lost 2 bases, with 20 bases spanning the gap. The chain's CDR3 is CASSLWPPGGQANTGELFF. As DNA, the CDR3 is TGTGCCAGCAGTTTATGGCCCCCGGGGGGACAGGCCAACACCGGGGAGCTGTTTTTT.

This clonotype came up many times. The genes are TRBV20-1 and TRBJ1-1; D is undetermined. Trimming left V 3 bases short and J 3 bases short, with 11 bases between. The CDR3 has 13 residues. Per the germline V gene, CDR1 is DFQATT and CDR2 is SNEGSKA (reference sequence). The DNA of the CDR3 is TGCAGTGCTAGCTTCGGACGATACACTGAAGCTTTCTTT. Its protein is CSASFGRYTEAFF.

Many counts were recorded for this clonotype. V gene TRBV2 combines with J gene TRBJ2-5; no definite D call. The V end lost 7 bases, the J end lost 0 bases, and 9 bases lay between the germline ends. The CDR3 extends over 13 amino acids. CDR1 and CDR2 (germline): SNHLY, FYNNEI. The CDR3 here is CASKAVYQETQYF. Here the CDR3 DNA reads TGTGCCAGCAAGGCTGTTTACCAAGAGACCCAGTACTTC.

This clonotype was counted at least ten times. The chain couples TRBV20-1 to TRBJ1-5, with a tentative D call TRBD1 (5 bases). From germline, CDR1 is DFQATT and CDR2 SNEGSKA (reference sequence). The length of the CDR3 is 14 residues. Trimming stripped 4 bases from V and 5 bases from J, with 15 bases between. Here the CDR3 reads CSATPGTVDQPQHF. CDR3 nucleotides: TGCAGTGCTACGCCTGGGACCGTCGATCAGCCCCAGCATTTT.

The chain has TRBV15 and TRBJ2-7; TRBD1 matches at 7 bases. The germline CDR1 and CDR2 sequences are LNHNV and YYDKDF (reference sequence). V was pared by 1 base and J by 4 bases, with 4 bases of the junction left unmatched. This CDR3 has 14 amino acids. DNA of the CDR3: TGTGCCACCAGCAGAGGAACAGGGGAGTACGAGCAGTACTTC. Its translation is CATSRGTGEYEQYF.

This clonotype came up many times. The V gene is TRBV28, the J gene TRBJ2-7, with 10 positions matching TRBD2. Germline loops: CDR1 MDHEN, CDR2 SYDVKM. V shed 5 bases and J 0 bases; nucleotides not matched to a gene: 4. The CDR3 is made up of 15 amino acids. The CDR3 DNA is TGTGCCAGCAGTGGTAGCGGGAGGAGCTCCTACGAGCAGTACTTC. Translation: CASSGSGRSSYEQYF. Filled out from reference TRBV28 and TRBJ2-7, the complete variable domain reads DVKVTQSSRYLVKRTGEKVFLECVQDMDHENMFWYRQDPGLGLRLIYFSYDVKMKEKGDIPEGYSVSREKKERFSLILESASTNQTSMYLCASSGSGRSSYEQYFGPGTRLTVT.

There are a few counts of this clonotype. J is TRBJ2-7 and V is TRBV30; perhaps TRBD2 as D (6 bases). The CDR3 loop spans 16 amino acids. V gave up 0 bases and J gave up 0 bases, with 15 bases separating them. Per germline, CDR1 GTSNPN and CDR2 SVGIG (reference sequence). The CDR3 DNA follows: TGTGCCTGGAGTGTACCTCGGGGACTGAGCTCCTACGAGCAGTACTTC. It translates to CAWSVPRGLSSYEQYF. The full variable domain, its missing parts supplied by reference TRBV30 and TRBJ2-7, is SQTIHQWPATLVQPVGSPLSLECTVEGTSNPNLYWYRQAAGRGLQLLFYSVGIGQISSEVPQNLSASRPQDRQFILSSKKLLLSDSGFYLCAWSVPRGLSSYEQYFGPGTRLTVT.

At least ten counts were recorded for this clonotype. The V and J genes are TRBV4-3 and TRBJ1-2; D is possibly TRBD1 (5 bases). This CDR3 has 14 residues. V shed 6 bases and J shed 7 bases, with 18 bases lying between them. CDR1 and CDR2 (germline): LGHNA, YSLEER. The CDR3 bases are TGCGCCAGCAGGGCAGACAGTGCCTCTTTTGGCTACACCTTC. It encodes CASRADSASFGYTF.

This clonotype has only a few counts. Just one base apart from a much larger clone, this may be a read error. J is TRBJ2-7 and V is TRBV5-1; D is unclear. This CDR3 has 14 amino acids. Germline CDR1 reads SGHRS; CDR2 reads YFSETQ. The CDR3 bases are TGCGTCAGCAGCTTGGTAGGGTCTGGTTACGAGCAGTACTTC. Its translation: CVSSLVGSGYEQYF.

The chain recombines TRBV11-3 with TRBJ2-5, with D tentatively TRBD1 (6 bases). V gave up 5 bases and J gave up 1 base, with 17 bases separating them. The CDR3 runs to 16 residues. From germline, CDR1 is SGHNT and CDR2 YENEEA. The CDR3 region has the DNA TGTGCCAGCAGCCCAGGACAGACCAAATTCCAAGAGACCCAGTACTTC. As protein: CASSPGQTKFQETQYF.

This clonotype was found many times. At one end the junction does not follow the germline gene, possibly because of a read error. The chain links TRBV29-1 to TRBJ2-5; the D call may be TRBD1 or TRBD2 (5 bases each). Germline CDR1 is SQVTM and CDR2 is ANQGSEA. This CDR3 is built from 13 residues. CDR3 nucleotide sequence: TGCAGCTTTGAGGGGCAATGGGGGGAGACCCAGTACTTC. Residues: CSFEGQWGETQYF.

This chain links TRBV20-1 with TRBJ2-7, with D perhaps assigned TRBD1 or TRBD2 (5 bases each). CDR1 and CDR2 (germline): DFQATT, SNEGSKA (reference sequence). This CDR3 has 13 amino acids. The germline V and J ends were trimmed by 3 bases and 0 bases, with 9 bases remaining between them. The CDR3 loop reads CSASSGGSYEQYF. The CDR3 DNA is TGCAGTGCTAGCTCTGGGGGCTCCTACGAGCAGTACTTC.

This clonotype has ten or more counts. The V and J genes are TRBV27 and TRBJ1-1; 9 nucleotides align to TRBD1. Germline V gives CDR1 MNHEY, CDR2 SMNVEV (reference sequence). The J segment lost 4 bases and the V segment lost 5 bases, leaving 5 bases of the junction unmatched. This CDR3 contains 14 residues. The CDR3 DNA sequence: TGTGCCAGCAGTCCCCGGACAGGGGTCACTGAAGCTTTCTTT. Translation gives CASSPRTGVTEAFF.

Many counts were recorded for this clonotype. The V call is TRBV6-5, the J call TRBJ2-7; 9 bases are a match to TRBD1. Germline lookup yields CDR1 MNHEY and CDR2 SVGAGI. Germline trimming cut 2 bases from V and 4 bases from J; bases unmatched to any gene: 3. This CDR3 comprises 14 residues. The CDR3: CASSYGDREYEQYF. CDR3 DNA sequence: TGTGCCAGCAGTTACGGGGACAGGGAATACGAGCAGTACTTC.

About this clonotype itself: Since a much larger clone is just one base distant, this may be a read error. The gene calls are TRBV29-1 and TRBJ1-1; TRBD1 might be the D (6 bases). The germline V gene has CDR1 SQVTM and CDR2 ANQGSEA. CDR3 length: 14 amino acids. CDR3 coding DNA: TGCAGCATTGATGGGGGTGGGAGGGGGACTGAAGCTTTCTTT. It encodes CSIDGGGRGTEAFF.

The chain joins TRBV12-3 or TRBV12-4 to TRBJ1-5; D is unclear. There are 13 residues in the CDR3. V gave up 4 bases and J gave up 5 bases, with 9 bases separating them. The chain's CDR3 is CASSSSFYQPQHF. CDR3 nucleotide sequence: TGTGCCAGCAGTTCTAGTTTTTATCAGCCCCAGCATTTT.

This clonotype was counted ten times or more. The chain recombines TRBV19 with TRBJ1-1; maybe TRBD1 (6 bases). The CDR3 sequence is 12 residues long. V lost 4 bases to trimming and J lost 11 bases, with 14 bases between them. CDR1 is LNHDA, CDR2 SQIVND, per germline (reference sequence). The CDR3 nucleotides read TGTGCCAGTAGTACCTCCGACAGGAGGGCTTTCTTT. Protein: CASSTSDRRAFF. Full variable domain (outside the CDR3, taken from reference TRBV19 and TRBJ1-1): DGGITQSPKYLFRKEGQNVTLSCEQNLNHDAMYWYRQDPGQGLRLIYYSQIVNDFQKGDIAEGYSVSREKKESFPLTVTSAQKNPTAFYLCASSTSDRRAFFGQGTRLTVV.

At least ten counts were recorded for this clonotype. Here the CDR3 DNA reads TGTGCCAGCAGTTTGACAGGGGGGTTTTTGAACACTGAAGCTTTCTTT. Its protein is CASSLTGGFLNTEAFF. The chain uses TRBV28 and TRBJ1-1; 9 bases are a match to TRBD1. Looked up from germline, CDR1 is MDHEN and CDR2 is SYDVKM. With 3 bases clipped from V and 0 bases from J, the junction kept 5 bases outside the gene matches. CDR3 length: 16 residues.

This clonotype was seen at least ten times. This chain joins TRBV20-1 and TRBJ2-5; tentative D call: TRBD1 (6 bases). The length of the CDR3 is 12 residues. V gave up 7 bases and J gave up 5 bases, with 14 bases separating them. Germline loops: CDR1 DFQATT, CDR2 SNEGSKA (reference sequence). The CDR3 sequence: CSGRPQGETQYF. In DNA form, the CDR3 reads TGCAGTGGACGGCCTCAGGGGGAGACCCAGTACTTC.

The rearrangement links TRBV3-1 to TRBJ1-2, with a tentative D call TRBD1 (5 bases). Germline V CDR1 and CDR2: LGHDT, YNNKEL (reference sequence). With 1 base removed from V and 4 bases from J, the gap between germline ends came to 10 bases. The CDR3 has 14 amino acids. The CDR3, as DNA: TGTGCCAGCAGCCAAGTGGGGGGAGGCTATGGCTACACCTTC. It yields the protein CASSQVGGGYGYTF. Based on the CDR3 plus reference TRBV3-1 and TRBJ1-2, the full variable domain is DTAVSQTPKYLVTQMGNDKSIKCEQNLGHDTMYWYKQDSKKFLKIMFSYNNKELIINETVPNRFSPKSPDKAHLNLHINSLELGDSAVYFCASSQVGGGYGYTFGSGTRLTVV.

Ten or more counts support this clonotype. The chain employs TRBV5-5 and TRBJ2-5; tentative D call: TRBD1 (6 bases). The CDR3 sequence is 13 residues long. The V end was cut by 6 bases, the J end by 2 bases, with 11 bases between. Germline loops: CDR1 SGHKS, CDR2 YYEKEE (reference sequence). In nucleotides, the CDR3 is TGTGCCAGCACACGACAGGAACAAGAGACCCAGTACTTC. Its translation is CASTRQEQETQYF.

This clonotype was picked up a small number of times. This sequence joins TRBV18 and TRBJ2-4, with D possibly matching TRBD1 (6 bases). The germline V and J ends were trimmed by 3 bases and 3 bases, with 9 bases remaining between them. The V gene's germline CDR1 is KGHSH and CDR2 LQKENI. This CDR3 comprises 14 residues. In DNA, the CDR3 is TGTGCCAGCTCACCCCAGGACAGCAAAAACATTCAGTACTTC. This gives the protein CASSPQDSKNIQYF.

This clonotype occurred many times. The V gene is TRBV27, the J gene TRBJ1-6, with D perhaps TRBD1 (6 bases). The ends were cut back, 5 bases at V and 7 bases at J, with 9 bases in the middle. Germline V lookup: CDR1 MNHEY, CDR2 SMNVEV (reference sequence). The CDR3 is 13 amino acids. Here the CDR3 reads CASSPGANSPLHF. CDR3 bases: TGTGCCAGCAGTCCAGGGGCCAATTCACCCCTCCACTTT.

This chain connects TRBV19 to TRBJ2-7; D is undetermined. CDR1 is LNHDA and CDR2 is SQIVND in the germline V gene (reference sequence). V was trimmed by 3 bases and J by 1 base, leaving 10 bases between them. This CDR3 comprises 14 residues. The DNA for the CDR3 is TGTGCCAGTAGTATCGGTCTGAGGTCCTACGAGCAGTACTTC. Translation: CASSIGLRSYEQYF.

This clonotype was detected ten times or more. This chain joins TRBV25-1 and TRBJ2-7; 7 bases line up with TRBD2. The CDR3 runs 13 residues. Germline CDR1 reads MGHDK; CDR2 reads SYGVNS. Unmatched junction bases numbered 7, after V lost 6 bases and J lost 5 bases. CDR3 sequence (DNA): TGTGCCAGCAGCCGCGGGAGTTTAAACGAGCAGTACTTC. It specifies CASSRGSLNEQYF.

This clonotype was detected many times. The chain joins TRBV12-3 or TRBV12-4 to TRBJ1-1, with a tentative D call TRBD1 (5 bases). V lost 3 bases, J lost 1 base, and 18 bases lay in between. This CDR3 has 17 residues. The CDR3 here is CASSFRRDSRRNTEAFF. CDR3 coding DNA: TGTGCCAGCAGTTTTCGGCGGGACTCCCGGCGGAACACTGAAGCTTTCTTT.